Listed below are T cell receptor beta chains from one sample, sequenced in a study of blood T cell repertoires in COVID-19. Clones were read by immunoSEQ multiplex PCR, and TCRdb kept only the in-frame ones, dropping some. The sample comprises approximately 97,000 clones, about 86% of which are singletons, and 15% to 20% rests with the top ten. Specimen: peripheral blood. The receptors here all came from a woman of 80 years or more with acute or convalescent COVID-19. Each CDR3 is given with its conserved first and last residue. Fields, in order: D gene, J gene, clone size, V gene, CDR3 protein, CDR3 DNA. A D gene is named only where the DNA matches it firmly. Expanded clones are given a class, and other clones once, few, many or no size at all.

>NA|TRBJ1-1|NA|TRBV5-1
CASSLAGGYTEAFF
TGCGCCAGCAGCTTGGCGGGGGGCTACACTGAAGCTTTCTTT
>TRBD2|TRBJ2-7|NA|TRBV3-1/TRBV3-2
CASSHGRRPYEQYF
TGTGCCAGCAGCCACGGGAGGAGGCCCTACGAGCAGTACTTC
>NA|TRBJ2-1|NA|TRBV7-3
CASSPQGSNYNEQFF
TGTGCCAGCAGCCCGCAGGGGTCCAACTACAATGAGCAGTTCTTC
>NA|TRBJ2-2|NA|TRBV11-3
CASSTNTGELFF
TGTGCCAGCAGCACAAACACCGGGGAGCTGTTTTTT
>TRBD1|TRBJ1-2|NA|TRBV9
CASSAGQGAHYGYTF
TGTGCCAGCAGCGCCGGACAGGGGGCTCACTATGGCTACACCTTC
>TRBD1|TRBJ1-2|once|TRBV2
CASTPQWGQGAGGYTF
TGTGCCAGCACCCCTCAGTGGGGACAGGGGGCGGGTGGCTACACCTTC
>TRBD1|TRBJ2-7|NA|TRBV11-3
CASGQGAFYEQYF
TGTGCCAGCGGACAGGGAGCATTCTACGAGCAGTACTTC
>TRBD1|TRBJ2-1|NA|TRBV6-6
CASSGTGVYNEQFF
TGTGCCAGCAGCGGGACAGGAGTATACAATGAGCAGTTCTTC
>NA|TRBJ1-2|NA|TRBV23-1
CASSQFSRTETNYGYTF
TGCGCCAGCAGTCAATTCTCCCGGACTGAGACTAACTATGGCTACACCTTC
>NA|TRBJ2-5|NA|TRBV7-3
CASSLIGAAGETQYF
TGTGCCAGCAGCTTAATAGGCGCGGCGGGGGAGACCCAGTACTTC
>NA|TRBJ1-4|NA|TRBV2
CASTKGGVYEKLFF
TGTGCCAGCACCAAGGGGGGGGTGTATGAAAAACTGTTTTTT
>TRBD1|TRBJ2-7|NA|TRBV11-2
CASSSRTGVYEQYF
TGTGCCAGCAGCTCCCGGACAGGGGTTTACGAGCAGTACTTC
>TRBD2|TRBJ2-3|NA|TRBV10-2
CASSGSGGTTDTQYF
TGCGCCAGCAGTGGTAGCGGGGGGACCACAGATACGCAGTATTTT
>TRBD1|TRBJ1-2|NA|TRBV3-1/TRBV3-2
CASSHREQGDYGYTF
TGTGCCAGCAGCCACCGAGAACAGGGGGATTATGGCTACACCTTC
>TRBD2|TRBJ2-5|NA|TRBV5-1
CASSPGGAFEETQYF
TGCGCCAGCAGTCCCGGGGGGGCCTTTGAAGAGACCCAGTACTTC
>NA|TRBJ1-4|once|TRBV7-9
CASSSFGRTGGEKLFF
TGTGCCAGCAGCTCCTTCGGACGAACGGGGGGTGAAAAACTGTTTTTT
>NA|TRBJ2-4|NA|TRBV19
CASSIDRGNIQYF
TGTGCCAGTAGTATAGATCGGGGAAACATTCAGTACTTT
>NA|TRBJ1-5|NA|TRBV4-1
CASSQQGNNQPQHF
TGCGCCAGCAGCCAACAGGGGAACAATCAGCCCCAGCATTTT
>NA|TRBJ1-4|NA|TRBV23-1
CDSTRGHQNRVLDEKLFF
TGCGATAGCACTAGAGGGCATCAAAATAGAGTTCTGGATGAAAAACTGTTTTTT
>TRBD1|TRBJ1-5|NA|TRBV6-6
CASSSDRVGNQPQHF
TGTGCCAGCAGTTCCGACAGGGTGGGCAATCAGCCCCAGCATTTT
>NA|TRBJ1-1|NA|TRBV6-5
CASRRQLGETEAFF
TGTGCCAGCAGACGACAACTAGGAGAGACTGAAGCTTTCTTT
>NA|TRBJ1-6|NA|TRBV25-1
CASSSGQKNSPLHF
TGTGCCAGCAGTTCCGGACAGAAGAATTCACCCCTCCACTTT
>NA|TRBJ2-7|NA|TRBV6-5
CASLQGNYEQYF
TGTGCCAGCCTACAGGGTAACTACGAGCAGTACTTC
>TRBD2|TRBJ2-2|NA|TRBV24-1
CATSGGTSSTGELFF
TGTGCCACCAGTGGGGGGACTAGCAGCACCGGGGAGCTGTTTTTT
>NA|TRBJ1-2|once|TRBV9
CASSVGSGGGLGYTF
TGTGCCAGCAGCGTAGGTTCCGGCGGAGGGCTAGGCTACACCTTC
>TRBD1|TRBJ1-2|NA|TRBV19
CASSTSSGGNYGYTF
TGTGCCAGTAGCACAAGCTCAGGGGGCAACTATGGCTACACCTTC
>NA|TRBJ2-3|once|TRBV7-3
CASSLEGELPDTQYF
TGTGCCAGCAGCTTAGAGGGGGAGTTGCCAGATACGCAGTATTTT